This paragraph reports one TCR beta chain. Its matching antigen is unknown. V trimming: 10 bases; J trimming: 2 bases; junction bases outside the gene matches: 7. This CDR3 contains 13 residues. CDR1 is MDHEN and CDR2 is SYDVKM in the germline V gene. Some clones are missing from TCRdb's copy, which holds only in-frame ones; the method was immunoSEQ multiplex PCR. The table shows roughly 100,000 clones, with more than 75% occurring only once. This sample was taken from a study of T cell responses to AZD1222 COVID-19 vaccine. On the study more broadly: Second doses at about 4 or about 12 weeks were pooled.

The study, taken as a whole, reports: Only 5 or 6 AZD1222 recipients were seropositive at baseline. Increases in Spike-specific TCR breadth and depth were seen after two AZD1222 doses. In a largely white British group with more females than males, clonal diversity was possibly underestimated.

This clonotype was sampled from an adult in good health. This chain uses TRBV28 with TRBJ1-2; 7 bases are a match to TRBD1. This sample comprised peripheral blood, obtained on day 0 of AZD1222 vaccination. CDR3 sequence: CATTTGSNYGYTF. The CDR3 DNA is TGTGCCACAACGACAGGGTCAAACTATGGCTACACCTTC.